This T cell receptor beta chain was recovered during a study of T cells in Graves' hyperthyroidism and ophthalmopathy. This clonotype occurred many times. Amplified regions were TCR beta CDR3 sequences from RNA transcripts. Primed by the HTBI set, a first-round RT-PCR was run on the TCR CDR3. Via MiXCR, TCRdb re-called the multiplex PCR reads, giving one row per CDR3 protein. This table has about 580,000 distinct CDR3 sequences, approximately 14% appearing once. This sequence was found in a woman in her thirties with Graves' hyperthyroidism that later progressed to Graves' ophthalmopathy. Sample: blood.

The CDR3 DNA follows: TGTGCCAGCATTGAGCAAACGGGCCAGCCCCAGCATTTT. It codes for CASIEQTGQPQHF. V and J are TRBV6-1 and TRBJ1-5, with no clear D. Germline V gene data show CDR1 as MNHNS and CDR2 as SASEGT. This CDR3 contains 13 residues. V was trimmed by 7 bases and J by 7 bases, leaving 14 bases between them.